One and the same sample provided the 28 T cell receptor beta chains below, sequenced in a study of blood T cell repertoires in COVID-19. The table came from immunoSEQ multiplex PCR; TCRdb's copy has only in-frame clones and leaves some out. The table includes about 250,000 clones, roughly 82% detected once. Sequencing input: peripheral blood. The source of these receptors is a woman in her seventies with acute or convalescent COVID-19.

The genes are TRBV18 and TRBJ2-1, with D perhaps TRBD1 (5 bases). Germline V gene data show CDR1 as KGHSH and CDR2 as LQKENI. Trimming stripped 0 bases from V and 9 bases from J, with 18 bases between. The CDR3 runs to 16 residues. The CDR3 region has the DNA TGTGCCAGCTCACCACCTAGGGCAGGGTTATGGTCTGAGCAGTTCTTC. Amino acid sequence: CASSPPRAGLWSEQFF.

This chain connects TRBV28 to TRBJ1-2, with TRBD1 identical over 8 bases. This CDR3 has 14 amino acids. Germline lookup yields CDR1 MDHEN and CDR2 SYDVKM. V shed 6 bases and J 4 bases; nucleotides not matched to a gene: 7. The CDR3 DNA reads TGTGCCAGCAGGGGACAGGCCCTATTCTATGGCTACACCTTC. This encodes CASRGQALFYGYTF.

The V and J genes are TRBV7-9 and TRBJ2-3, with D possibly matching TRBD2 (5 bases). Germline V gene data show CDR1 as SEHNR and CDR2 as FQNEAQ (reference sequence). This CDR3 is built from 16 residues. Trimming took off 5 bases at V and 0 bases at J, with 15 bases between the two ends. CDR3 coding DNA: TGTGCCAGCAGCCCAACGCGGGCTTATAGCACAGATACGCAGTATTTT. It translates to CASSPTRAYSTDTQYF.

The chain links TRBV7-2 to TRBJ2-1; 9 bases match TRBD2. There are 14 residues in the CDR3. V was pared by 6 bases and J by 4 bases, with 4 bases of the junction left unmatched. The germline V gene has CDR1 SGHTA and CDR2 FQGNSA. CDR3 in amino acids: CASSGLARYNEQFF. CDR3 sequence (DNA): TGTGCCAGCAGTGGACTAGCGAGATACAATGAGCAGTTCTTC.

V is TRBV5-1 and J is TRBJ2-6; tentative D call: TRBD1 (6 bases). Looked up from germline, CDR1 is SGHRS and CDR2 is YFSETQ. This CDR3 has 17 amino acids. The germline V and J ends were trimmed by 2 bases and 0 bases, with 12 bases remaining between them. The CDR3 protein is CASSLRQANSGANVLTF. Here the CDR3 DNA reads TGCGCCAGCAGCTTAAGACAGGCGAACTCTGGGGCCAACGTCCTGACTTTC. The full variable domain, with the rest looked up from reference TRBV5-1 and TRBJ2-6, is KAGVTQTPRYLIKTRGQQVTLSCSPISGHRSVSWYQQTPGQGLQFLFEYFSETQRNKGNFPGRFSGRQFSNSRSEMNVSTLELGDSALYLCASSLRQANSGANVLTFGAGSRLTVL.

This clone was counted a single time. CDR3: CASTWTGSYNEQFF. CDR3 DNA: TGTGCCAGTACCTGGACAGGATCCTACAATGAGCAGTTCTTC. The J gene is TRBJ2-1, the V gene TRBV19; TRBD1 aligns across 7 bases. Germline CDR1 and CDR2: LNHDA and SQIVND (reference sequence). The CDR3 is 14 amino acids. The trim removed 7 bases at V and 1 base at J, leaving 4 bases unmatched.

The chain's CDR3 is CASKLGQGVGWTEAFF. CDR3 bases: TGTGCCAGTAAACTCGGACAGGGGGTTGGATGGACTGAAGCTTTCTTT. The chain combines TRBV19 with TRBJ1-1; 10 positions agree with TRBD1. This CDR3 region has 16 residues. Germline V gene sequence: CDR1 LNHDA, CDR2 SQIVND (reference sequence). With 7 bases clipped from V and 5 bases from J, the junction kept 13 bases outside the gene matches.

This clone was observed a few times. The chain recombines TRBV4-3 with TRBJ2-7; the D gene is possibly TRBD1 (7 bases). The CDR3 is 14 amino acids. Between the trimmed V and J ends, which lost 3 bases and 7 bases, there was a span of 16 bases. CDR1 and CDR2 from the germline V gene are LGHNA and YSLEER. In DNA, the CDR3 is TGCGCCAGCAGCCATTATACAGGGGCGGGAGAGCAGTACTTC. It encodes CASSHYTGAGEQYF.

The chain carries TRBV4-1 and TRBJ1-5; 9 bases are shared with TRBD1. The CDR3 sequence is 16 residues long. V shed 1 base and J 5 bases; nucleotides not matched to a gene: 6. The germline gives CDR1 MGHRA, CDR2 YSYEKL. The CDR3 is CASSQGGGQGHQPQHF. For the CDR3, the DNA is TGCGCCAGCAGCCAAGGGGGGGGACAGGGTCATCAGCCCCAGCATTTT.

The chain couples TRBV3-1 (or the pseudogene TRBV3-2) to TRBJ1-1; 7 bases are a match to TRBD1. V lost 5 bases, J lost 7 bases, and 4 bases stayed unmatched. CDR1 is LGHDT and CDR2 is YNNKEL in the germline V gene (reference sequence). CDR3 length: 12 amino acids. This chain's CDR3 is CASSVQGDEAFF. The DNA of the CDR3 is TGTGCCAGCAGCGTTCAGGGGGATGAAGCTTTCTTT.

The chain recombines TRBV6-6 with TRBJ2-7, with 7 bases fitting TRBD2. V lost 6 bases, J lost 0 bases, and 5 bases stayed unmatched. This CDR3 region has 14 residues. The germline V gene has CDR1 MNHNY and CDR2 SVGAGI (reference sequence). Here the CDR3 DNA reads TGTGCCAGCAGCAACACTAGCGTCTCCTACGAGCAGTACTTC. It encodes CASSNTSVSYEQYF.

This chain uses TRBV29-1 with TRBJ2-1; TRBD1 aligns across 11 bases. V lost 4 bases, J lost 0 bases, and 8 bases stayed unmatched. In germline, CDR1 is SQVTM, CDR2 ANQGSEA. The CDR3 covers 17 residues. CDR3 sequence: CSVAGTGGIGSYNEQFF. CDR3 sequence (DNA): TGCAGCGTTGCAGGGACAGGGGGGATAGGCTCCTACAATGAGCAGTTCTTC.

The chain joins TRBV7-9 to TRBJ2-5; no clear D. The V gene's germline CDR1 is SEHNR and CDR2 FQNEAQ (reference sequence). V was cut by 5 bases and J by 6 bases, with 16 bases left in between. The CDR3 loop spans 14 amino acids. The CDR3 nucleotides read TGTGCCAGCAGCCTCGGTGAGCCCCCGAAGACCCAGTACTTC. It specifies CASSLGEPPKTQYF.

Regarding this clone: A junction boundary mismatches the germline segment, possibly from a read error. The CDR3 here is CASSPGVSGTDTQYF. The CDR3 DNA reads TGTGCTAGCAGCCCAGGGGTTAGCGGGACAGATACGCAGTATTTT. The chain uses TRBV7-7 and TRBJ2-3; maybe TRBD2 (7 bases). The CDR3 extends over 15 amino acids. Per germline, CDR1 SSHAT and CDR2 FNYEAQ (reference sequence). The full variable domain, completed using reference TRBV7-7 and TRBJ2-3, is GAGVSQSPRYKVTKRGQDVTLRCDPISSHATLYWYQQALGQGPEFLTYFNYEAQPDKSGLPSDRFSAERPEGSISTLTIQRTEQRDSAMYRCASSPGVSGTDTQYFGPGTRLTVL.

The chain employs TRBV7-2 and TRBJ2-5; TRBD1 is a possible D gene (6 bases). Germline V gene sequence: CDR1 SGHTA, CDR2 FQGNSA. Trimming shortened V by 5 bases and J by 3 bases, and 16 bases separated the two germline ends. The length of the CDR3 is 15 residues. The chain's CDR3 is CASSRYRDTKETQYF. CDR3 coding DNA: TGTGCCAGCAGCCGTTACCGGGACACAAAAGAGACCCAGTACTTC.

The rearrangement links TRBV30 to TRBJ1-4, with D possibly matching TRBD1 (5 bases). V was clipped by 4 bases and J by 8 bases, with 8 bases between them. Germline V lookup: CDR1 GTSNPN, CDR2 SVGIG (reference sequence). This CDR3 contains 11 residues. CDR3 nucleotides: TGTGCCTGGATGAAGGGGGAAAAACTGTTTTTT. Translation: CAWMKGEKLFF.

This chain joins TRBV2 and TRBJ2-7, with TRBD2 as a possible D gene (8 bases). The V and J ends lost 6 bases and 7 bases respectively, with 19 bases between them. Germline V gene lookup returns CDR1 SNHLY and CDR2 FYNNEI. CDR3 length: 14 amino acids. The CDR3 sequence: CASRGQAGRGEQYF. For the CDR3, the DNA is TGTGCCAGCAGAGGACAGGCCGGGAGGGGAGAGCAGTACTTC.

The CDR3 loop is CASSSPRGTYEQYF. The CDR3, as DNA: TGTGCCAGCAGTTCCCCTCGGGGTACCTACGAGCAGTACTTC. This chain uses TRBV28 with TRBJ2-7, with D perhaps matching TRBD2 (5 bases). This CDR3 is 14 amino acids long. Germline CDR1 and CDR2: MDHEN and SYDVKM. Trimming cost V 4 bases and J 2 bases, with 12 bases left between them. Complete variable domain (other parts from reference TRBV28 and TRBJ2-7): DVKVTQSSRYLVKRTGEKVFLECVQDMDHENMFWYRQDPGLGLRLIYFSYDVKMKEKGDIPEGYSVSREKKERFSLILESASTNQTSMYLCASSSPRGTYEQYFGPGTRLTVT.

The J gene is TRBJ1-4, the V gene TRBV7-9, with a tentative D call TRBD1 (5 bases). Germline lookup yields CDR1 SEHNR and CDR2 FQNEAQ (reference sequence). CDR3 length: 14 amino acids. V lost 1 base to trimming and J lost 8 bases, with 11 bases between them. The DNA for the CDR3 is TGTGCCAGCAGCTTAGTGGCAGGGCCGGAAAAACTGTTTTTT. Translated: CASSLVAGPEKLFF. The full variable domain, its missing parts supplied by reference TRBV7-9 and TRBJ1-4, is DTGVSQNPRHKITKRGQNVTFRCDPISEHNRLYWYRQTLGQGPEFLTYFQNEAQLEKSRLLSDRFSAERPKGSFSTLEIQRTEQGDSAMYLCASSLVAGPEKLFFGSGTQLSVL.

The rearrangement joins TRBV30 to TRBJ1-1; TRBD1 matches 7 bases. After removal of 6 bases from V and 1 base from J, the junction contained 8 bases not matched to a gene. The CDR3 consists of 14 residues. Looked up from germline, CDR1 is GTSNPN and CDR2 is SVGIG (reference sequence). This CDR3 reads CACITDRANTEAFF. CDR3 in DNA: TGTGCCTGCATAACTGACAGGGCGAACACTGAAGCTTTCTTT.

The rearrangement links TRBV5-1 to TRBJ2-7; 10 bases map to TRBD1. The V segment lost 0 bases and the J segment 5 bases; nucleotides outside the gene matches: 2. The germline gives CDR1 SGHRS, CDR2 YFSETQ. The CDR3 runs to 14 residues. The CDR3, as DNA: TGCGCCAGCAGCTTGGTGACAGGGGGCGACGAGCAGTACTTC. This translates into CASSLVTGGDEQYF.

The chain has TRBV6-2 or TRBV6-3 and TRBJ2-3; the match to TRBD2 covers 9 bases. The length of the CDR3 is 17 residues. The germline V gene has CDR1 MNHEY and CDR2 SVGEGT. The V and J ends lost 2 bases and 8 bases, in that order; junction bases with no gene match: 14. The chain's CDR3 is CASSYEGQVAGDLTQYF. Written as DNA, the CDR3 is TGTGCCAGCAGTTACGAGGGGCAGGTAGCGGGGGACCTTACGCAGTATTTT.

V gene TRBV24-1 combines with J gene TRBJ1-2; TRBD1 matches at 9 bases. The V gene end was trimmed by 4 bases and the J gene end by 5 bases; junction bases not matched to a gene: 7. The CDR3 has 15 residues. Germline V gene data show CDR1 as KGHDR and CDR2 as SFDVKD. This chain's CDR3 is CATSDQTGGRYGYTF. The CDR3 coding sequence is TGTGCCACCAGTGACCAGACAGGGGGGAGATATGGCTACACCTTC.

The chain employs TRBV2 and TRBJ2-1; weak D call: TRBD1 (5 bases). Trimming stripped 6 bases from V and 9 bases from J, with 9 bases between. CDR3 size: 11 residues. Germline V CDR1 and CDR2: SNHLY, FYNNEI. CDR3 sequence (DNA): TGTGCCAGCAGAGCCCAGGGTGAGCAGTTCTTC. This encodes CASRAQGEQFF.

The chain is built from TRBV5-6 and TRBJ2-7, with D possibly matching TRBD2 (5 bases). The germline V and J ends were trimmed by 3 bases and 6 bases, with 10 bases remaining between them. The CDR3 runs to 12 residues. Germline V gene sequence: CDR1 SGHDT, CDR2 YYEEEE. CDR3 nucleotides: TGTGCCAGCAGCTCGGGATCGGGCGAGCAGTACTTC. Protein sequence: CASSSGSGEQYF.

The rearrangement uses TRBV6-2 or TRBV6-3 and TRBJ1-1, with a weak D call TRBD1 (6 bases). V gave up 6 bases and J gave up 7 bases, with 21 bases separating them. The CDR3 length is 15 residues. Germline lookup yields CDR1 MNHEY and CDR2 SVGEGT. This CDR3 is CASSSPRGRGDEAFF. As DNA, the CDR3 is TGTGCCAGCAGCTCCCCTCGGGGGCGGGGGGATGAAGCTTTCTTT.

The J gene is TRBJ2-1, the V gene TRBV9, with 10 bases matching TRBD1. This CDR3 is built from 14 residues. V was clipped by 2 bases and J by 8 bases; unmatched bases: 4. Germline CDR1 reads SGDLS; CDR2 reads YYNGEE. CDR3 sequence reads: CASSVRTGGHEQFF. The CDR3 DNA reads TGTGCCAGCAGCGTTAGGACAGGGGGGCATGAGCAGTTCTTC.

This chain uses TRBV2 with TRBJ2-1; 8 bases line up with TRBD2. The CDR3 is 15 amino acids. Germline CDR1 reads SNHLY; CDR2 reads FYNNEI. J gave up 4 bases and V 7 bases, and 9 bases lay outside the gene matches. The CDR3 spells CASNRGGGLYNEQFF. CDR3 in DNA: TGTGCCAGCAATCGAGGCGGGGGGCTTTACAATGAGCAGTTCTTC.